The 12 T cell receptor beta chains given below trace back to one sample, sequenced in a study of blood T cells in healthy people across ages. It was with a sample-barcoded 5' primer and a J-beta primer mix that a second PCR of roughly 7 to 12 cycles was run. From the 5' RACE reads, TCRdb called clonotypes with MiXCR, one entry per CDR3 protein. Seen here are approximately 2,000,000 distinct CDR3 sequences, 39% observed once, and the top ten hold approximately 22%. The sample consisted of blood. The receptors here all came from a human donor in good health.

The chain is built from TRBV7-8 and TRBJ1-1; 9 nucleotides line up with TRBD1. Germline V lookup: CDR1 SGHVS, CDR2 FQNEAQ. With V trimmed by 4 bases and J by 2 bases, 8 bases remained unmatched. The CDR3 is made up of 16 amino acids. The CDR3 protein is CASSSSGTGSNTEAFF. CDR3 nucleotides: TGTGCCAGCAGCTCTAGTGGGACAGGGTCAAACACTGAAGCTTTCTTT.

This clonotype was observed a handful of times. J is TRBJ1-4 and V is TRBV29-1; D is unclear. CDR1 is SQVTM and CDR2 is ANQGSEA in the germline V gene. This CDR3 spans 18 amino acids. CDR3 nucleotides: TGCAGGCTGCGTAGCCCACTGAGCCTCACTGCAACTAATGAAAAACTGTTTTTT. This encodes CRLRSPLSLTATNEKLFF.

The V gene is TRBV20-1, the J gene TRBJ2-3; 9 bases fit TRBD1. Trimming took 0 bases from V and 3 from J; bases not matched to a gene: 4. CDR3 length equals 15 residues. Germline lookup yields CDR1 DFQATT and CDR2 SNEGSKA (reference sequence). The DNA for the CDR3 is TGCAGTGCTAGAGACCCGGGACAGGGAACAGATACGCAGTATTTT. Encoded protein: CSARDPGQGTDTQYF.

The sample holds a few counts of this clonotype. The chain is built from TRBV7-3 and TRBJ2-6; TRBD1 or TRBD2 may be the D gene (5 bases each). The CDR3 extends over 16 amino acids. The germline V gene has CDR1 SGHTA and CDR2 FQGTGA. V lost 2 bases to trimming and J lost 0 bases, with 8 bases between them. Here the CDR3 DNA reads TGTGCCAGCAGCTTATCTGGGACCTCTGGGGCCAACGTCCTGACTTTC. Amino acid sequence: CASSLSGTSGANVLTF.

The V call is TRBV12-3 or TRBV12-4, the J call TRBJ2-7; the match to TRBD2 covers 9 bases. V lost 3 bases, J lost 5 bases, and 5 bases stayed unmatched. The CDR3 length is 14 residues. This CDR3 is CASSLASGDDEQYF. CDR3 bases: TGTGCCAGCAGTTTGGCTAGCGGGGACGACGAGCAGTACTTC.

This clonotype has a handful of counts. The chain couples TRBV10-3 to TRBJ2-3; tentative D call: TRBD1 (5 bases). From germline, CDR1 is ENHRY and CDR2 SYGVKD. CDR3 length: 14 amino acids. The V end lost 3 bases, the J end lost 2 bases, and 9 bases lay between the germline ends. The CDR3 nucleotides read TGTGCCATCAGTGAAGGGGTCCCCACAGATACGCAGTATTTT. As protein: CAISEGVPTDTQYF.

The sample holds a few counts of this clonotype. The J gene is TRBJ1-2, the V gene TRBV20-1; 7 bases are a match to TRBD1. Germline lookup yields CDR1 DFQATT and CDR2 SNEGSKA (reference sequence). CDR3 length equals 17 residues. Germline trimming cut 6 bases from V and 2 bases from J; bases unmatched to any gene: 18. CDR3 sequence (DNA): TGCAGTGCCAGGGGGGTGGTTTGGGAACAGGGGAACTATGGCTACACCTTC. Its protein is CSARGVVWEQGNYGYTF.

The chain is built from TRBV20-1 and TRBJ2-7; 7 bases map to TRBD1. The V segment lost 6 bases and the J segment 5 bases; nucleotides outside the gene matches: 7. CDR1 and CDR2 from the germline V gene are DFQATT and SNEGSKA (reference sequence). This CDR3 contains 12 residues. Here the CDR3 DNA reads TGCAGTGCCCTCGAGGGGGCCAACGAGCAGTACTTC. Translating gives CSALEGANEQYF.

The rearrangement joins TRBV20-1 to TRBJ2-7; 10 bases map to TRBD1. CDR1 and CDR2 from the germline V gene are DFQATT and SNEGSKA (reference sequence). V gave up 5 bases and J gave up 5 bases; unmatched junction bases: 6. This CDR3 spans 13 amino acids. The CDR3 loop is CSAGLTGGDEQYF. The CDR3 DNA follows: TGCAGTGCTGGTCTGACAGGGGGCGACGAGCAGTACTTC.

This clonotype was detected a few times. V gene TRBV10-3 combines with J gene TRBJ2-7, with D possibly being TRBD2 (6 bases). Germline CDR1 ENHRY, CDR2 SYGVKD. Trimming pared 4 bases from V and 4 bases from J, leaving 14 bases between. The CDR3 runs to 14 residues. CDR3 in DNA: TGTGCCATCAGTGGGGGGTCCGGGACTTACGAGCAGTACTTC. Protein product: CAISGGSGTYEQYF.

This rearrangement joins TRBV20-1 to TRBJ1-4; D is perhaps TRBD1 (6 bases). Germline CDR1 DFQATT, CDR2 SNEGSKA (reference sequence). Trimming removed 0 bases at V and 7 bases at J, with 15 bases between. CDR3 length equals 15 residues. CDR3 protein: CSARDPRDTFEKLFF. The CDR3 DNA reads TGCAGTGCTAGAGATCCTCGGGACACCTTTGAAAAACTGTTTTTT.

This CDR3 is CASSQPLRAGATYNEQFF. In DNA form, the CDR3 reads TGCGCCAGCAGCCAACCCTTAAGAGCGGGGGCCACCTACAATGAGCAGTTCTTC. This rearrangement joins TRBV4-1 to TRBJ2-1; 8 bases fit TRBD2. The V segment lost 2 bases and the J segment 2 bases; nucleotides outside the gene matches: 11. The CDR3 covers 18 residues. The germline gives CDR1 MGHRA, CDR2 YSYEKL.